Listed below are T cell receptor beta chains from one sample, sequenced in a study of T cells after yellow fever vaccination. TCRdb recomputed calls from the 5' RACE reads with MiXCR, one row per CDR3 protein. The sample includes 300,000 to 400,000 distinct CDR3 sequences, 8% to 10% of them seen just once. This sample comprised PBMCs, obtained on the day of the first yellow fever vaccination. The source of these receptors is a man aged 18-30 years who received the YFV17D yellow fever vaccine. Each CDR3 is given with its conserved first and last residue. Fields, in order: clone size, J gene, V gene, D gene, CDR3 DNA, CDR3 protein. A D gene is named only where the DNA matches it firmly. The size of a clone is reported for some rows only, either as once, few or many, or as a class for expanded clones.

size: few
J: TRBJ2-7
V: TRBV7-2
D: TRBD2
DNA: TGTGCCAGCAGCTCTAGCGGGGGGGCGAGAGAGCAGTACTTC
CDR3: CASSSSGGAREQYF

size: NA
J: TRBJ2-1
V: TRBV20-1
D: NA
DNA: TGCAGTGCTAGAGGGGGCGTCGGATTATCGCATGAGCAGTTCTTC
CDR3: CSARGGVGLSHEQFF

size: NA
J: TRBJ1-3
V: TRBV11-2
D: TRBD1
DNA: TGTGCCAGCAGCTTACAGTGGACAGGGATTGGAAACACCATATATTTT
CDR3: CASSLQWTGIGNTIYF

size: NA
J: TRBJ2-1
V: TRBV7-6
D: TRBD1
DNA: TGTGCCAGCAGCCCCAGGACAGGTCACGGCTCCTACAATGAGCAGTTCTTC
CDR3: CASSPRTGHGSYNEQFF

size: NA
J: TRBJ1-2
V: TRBV7-2
D: NA
DNA: TGTGCCAGCGGTCAGCAAAACTATGGCTACACCTTC
CDR3: CASGQQNYGYTF

size: NA
J: TRBJ1-4
V: TRBV7-8
D: TRBD1
DNA: TGTGCCAGCAGCGGCCGGGACAGGCATGAAAAACTGTTTTTT
CDR3: CASSGRDRHEKLFF

size: few
J: TRBJ1-2
V: TRBV13
D: TRBD1
DNA: TGTGCCAGCAGCTTAACACACTTCGACAGGGGCCCCTATGGCTACACCTTC
CDR3: CASSLTHFDRGPYGYTF

size: many
J: TRBJ2-1
V: TRBV10-3
D: NA
DNA: TGTGCCACCGTCTATTCGTCCATTTACAATGAGCAGTTCTTC
CDR3: CATVYSSIYNEQFF

size: few
J: TRBJ1-4
V: TRBV30
D: NA
DNA: TGTGCCTGGAGTGTTACCAAAAAACTGTTTTTT
CDR3: CAWSVTKKLFF

size: NA
J: TRBJ2-7
V: TRBV9
D: TRBD1
DNA: TGTGCCAGCAGCGTAGAGACAGGGGGTAGCGAGCAGTACTTC
CDR3: CASSVETGGSEQYF

size: few
J: TRBJ1-4
V: TRBV4-2
D: NA
DNA: TGTGCCAGCAGCCGCCAGGGTGAGGCTAATGAAAAACTGTTTTTT
CDR3: CASSRQGEANEKLFF

size: NA
J: TRBJ1-1
V: TRBV6-2/TRBV6-3
D: TRBD1
DNA: TGTGCCAGCAGTCCCAAGGGACAGGTCTGGGGCACTGAAGCTTTCTTT
CDR3: CASSPKGQVWGTEAFF

size: few
J: TRBJ2-5
V: TRBV14
D: NA
DNA: TGTGCCAGCAGCCAAGATCGGACACAAGAGACCCAGTACTTC
CDR3: CASSQDRTQETQYF

size: NA
J: TRBJ1-4
V: TRBV4-3
D: NA
DNA: TGCGCCAGCAGCCAAGATCAAGGTCAACGCCATGAAAAACTGTTTTTT
CDR3: CASSQDQGQRHEKLFF

size: NA
J: TRBJ1-3
V: TRBV2
D: NA
DNA: TGTGCCAGCCGAGTTCAGAGCTCTGGAAACACCATATATTTT
CDR3: CASRVQSSGNTIYF

size: few
J: TRBJ2-3
V: TRBV5-1
D: NA
DNA: TGCGCCAGCAGTTACGGTGGCGAGGATACGCAGTATTTT
CDR3: CASSYGGEDTQYF

size: many
J: TRBJ1-1
V: TRBV5-1
D: NA
DNA: TGCGCCAGCAGGGGGGACACTGAAGCTTTCTTT
CDR3: CASRGDTEAFF

size: NA
J: TRBJ1-4
V: TRBV18
D: NA
DNA: TGTGCCAGTTCAAAGGGGTGGCGAGAAAAACTGTTTTTT
CDR3: CASSKGWREKLFF

size: NA
J: TRBJ2-2
V: TRBV3-1
D: NA
DNA: TGTGCCAGCAGCCTTCAGTCGGGGAACACCGGGGAGCTGTTTTTT
CDR3: CASSLQSGNTGELFF

size: few
J: TRBJ2-4
V: TRBV11-1
D: TRBD2
DNA: TGTGCCAGCAGCTCTAGCGGGGGGATCTTTCAAGCCAAAAACATTCAGTACTTC
CDR3: CASSSSGGIFQAKNIQYF

size: NA
J: TRBJ2-7
V: TRBV14
D: TRBD1
DNA: TGTGCCAGCAGTCAAACCGGGACAGGAGGTCGCGAGCAGTACTTC
CDR3: CASSQTGTGGREQYF

size: many
J: TRBJ1-4
V: TRBV7-2
D: NA
DNA: TGTGCCAGCAGCTTAGTGGGTGAAAAACTGTTTTTT
CDR3: CASSLVGEKLFF

size: few
J: TRBJ1-2
V: TRBV6-5
D: NA
DNA: TGTGCCAGCAAATTACTCGTCGACCGGGGGCCGAAGAACTATGGCTACACCTTC
CDR3: CASKLLVDRGPKNYGYTF

size: NA
J: TRBJ1-2
V: TRBV6-2/TRBV6-3
D: NA
DNA: TGTGCCAGCAGTTATCTAGGGGATGCCGACTTC
CDR3: CASSYLGDADF

size: NA
J: TRBJ1-5
V: TRBV6-1
D: NA
DNA: TGTGCCAGCAGTGAAGCGCATGATCAGCCCCAGCATTTT
CDR3: CASSEAHDQPQHF

size: NA
J: TRBJ2-1
V: TRBV2
D: TRBD2
DNA: TGTGCCAGCGATTACGGGACTAGCGGGGCGAGCTCCTACAATGAGCAGTTCTTC
CDR3: CASDYGTSGASSYNEQFF

size: few
J: TRBJ2-1
V: TRBV12-3/TRBV12-4
D: NA
DNA: TGTGCCAGCAGTTTTTTACCGGGCGGACAACTTTACAATGAGCAGTTCTTC
CDR3: CASSFLPGGQLYNEQFF

size: many
J: TRBJ1-6
V: TRBV20-1
D: NA
DNA: TGCAGTGCTAGAGATCGACAGGTGATTTCACCCCTCCACTTT
CDR3: CSARDRQVISPLHF

size: few
J: TRBJ1-2
V: TRBV29-1
D: TRBD1
DNA: TGCAGCGTTGACCCGGACAGGGTGGGCTATGGCTACACCTTC
CDR3: CSVDPDRVGYGYTF

size: many
J: TRBJ2-3
V: TRBV7-3
D: TRBD1
DNA: TGTGCCAGCAGCAGAGGACAGGGAACAGATACGCAGTATTTT
CDR3: CASSRGQGTDTQYF

size: few
J: TRBJ2-3
V: TRBV6-5
D: NA
DNA: TGTGCCAGCAGTTACTGGCAGCACACAGATACGCAGTATTTT
CDR3: CASSYWQHTDTQYF

size: few
J: TRBJ1-5
V: TRBV19
D: NA
DNA: TGTGCCAGTAGTATACGTGGGGGCAATCAGCCCCAGCATTTT
CDR3: CASSIRGGNQPQHF

size: few
J: TRBJ1-2
V: TRBV29-1
D: NA
DNA: TGCAGCGTTGGACGGATCCGGGGGGATGGCTACACCTTC
CDR3: CSVGRIRGDGYTF

size: few
J: TRBJ1-1
V: TRBV11-2
D: TRBD1
DNA: TGTGCCAGCAGCCCCTACAGGGGACCTTCTGAAGCTTTCTTT
CDR3: CASSPYRGPSEAFF

size: NA
J: TRBJ2-6
V: TRBV3-1
D: NA
DNA: TGTGCCAGCAGCCTACTAAACGTCCTGACTTTC
CDR3: CASSLLNVLTF

size: NA
J: TRBJ2-3
V: TRBV11-2
D: NA
DNA: TGTGCCAGCAGCTTAGAATTTGCCGGGACATCACCCGGAGATACGCAGTATTTT
CDR3: CASSLEFAGTSPGDTQYF

size: few
J: TRBJ1-1
V: TRBV7-2
D: NA
DNA: TGTGCCAGCAGCTTCTACGGGAACCTTCGGGCTTTCTTT
CDR3: CASSFYGNLRAFF

size: few
J: TRBJ1-3
V: TRBV20-1
D: NA
DNA: TGCAGTGCTAGTCAAGGGTCTGGAAACACCATATATTTT
CDR3: CSASQGSGNTIYF

size: few
J: TRBJ2-3
V: TRBV6-1
D: NA
DNA: TGTGCCAGCAGGAAACAGGATAGCACAGATACGCAGTATTTT
CDR3: CASRKQDSTDTQYF

size: NA
J: TRBJ2-7
V: TRBV6-1
D: NA
DNA: TGTGCCAGCAGTGAAATTGCCCTAAACCTCGGGCAGTACTTC
CDR3: CASSEIALNLGQYF

size: few
J: TRBJ1-2
V: TRBV24-1
D: NA
DNA: TGTGCCACCAGTGATTCACGGTCTAACTATGGCTACACCTTC
CDR3: CATSDSRSNYGYTF